Below, 17 T cell receptor beta chains from the same sample are listed, as sequenced in a study of vaccination and CD4 T cells after COVID-19. These receptors' antigens are unknown. Treatment indicated: roughly 10-day PBMC culture with coronavirus spike peptide pools or control peptides (ViraFEST assay). Cultured CD4+ T cells had their DNA profiled by the Oncomine TCR Beta short-read assay. TCRdb analysed the PCR reads with MiXCR anew, one entry per CDR3 protein. This table has more than 13,000 distinct CDR3 sequences, 30% appearing once. Sequenced input: cultured CD4+ T cells from blood. These receptors originate from a human donor with COVID-19.

This clonotype was observed a handful of times. The chain is built from TRBV6-5 and TRBJ1-1, with D unclear. Trimming removed 2 bases at V and 4 bases at J, with 8 bases between. This CDR3 contains 13 residues. CDR1 is MNHEY and CDR2 is SVGAGI in the germline V gene. CDR3 bases: TGTGCCAGCAGTTACCTGAGGAGCACTGAAGCTTTCTTT. It encodes CASSYLRSTEAFF.

CDR3 in amino acids: CASSLGENGYTF. The DNA for the CDR3 is TGCGCCAGCAGCTTGGGAGAAAATGGCTACACCTTC. This chain uses TRBV5-1 with TRBJ1-2; unclear D gene. The CDR3 spans 12 residues. CDR1 SGHRS and CDR2 YFSETQ come from the germline V gene. V was clipped by 0 bases and J by 6 bases, with 6 bases between them. Looking up the rest from reference TRBV5-1 and TRBJ1-2 gives the full variable domain: KAGVTQTPRYLIKTRGQQVTLSCSPISGHRSVSWYQQTPGQGLQFLFEYFSETQRNKGNFPGRFSGRQFSNSRSEMNVSTLELGDSALYLCASSLGENGYTFGSGTRLTVV.

The V and J genes are TRBV11-2 and TRBJ1-1; TRBD1 agrees at 7 bases. The ends lost 3 bases at V and 1 base at J; junction bases unmatched: 5. Germline CDR1 SGHAT, CDR2 FQNNGV. This CDR3 region has 15 residues. The CDR3 is CASSLSRGGNTEAFF. In DNA form, the CDR3 reads TGTGCCAGCAGCTTGTCCAGGGGGGGGAACACTGAAGCTTTCTTT.

This clonotype was detected a few times. This sequence joins TRBV6-1 and TRBJ2-3; D may be TRBD1 (6 bases). The ends were cut back, 5 bases at V and 9 bases at J, with 12 bases in the middle. Germline CDR1 is MNHNS and CDR2 is SASEGT. The CDR3 loop spans 12 amino acids. CDR3 sequence reads: CASSTTGRTQYF. For the CDR3, the DNA is TGTGCCAGCAGTACTACAGGGCGGACGCAGTATTTT.

This chain uses TRBV6-2 or TRBV6-3 with TRBJ1-5; tentative D call: TRBD1 (6 bases). CDR1 is MNHEY and CDR2 is SVGEGT in the germline V gene. The CDR3 covers 15 residues. With 3 bases removed from V and 4 bases from J, the gap between germline ends came to 13 bases. The CDR3: CASSYMRQVNQPQHF. CDR3 nucleotide sequence: TGTGCCAGCAGTTATATGCGACAGGTTAATCAGCCCCAGCATTTT.

This clonotype has just a few counts. V is TRBV20-1 and J is TRBJ2-7; a weak D match, TRBD1 (6 bases). CDR1 is DFQATT, CDR2 SNEGSKA, per germline (reference sequence). Deletions cut 2 bases from V and 3 bases from J, with 35 bases between. This CDR3 is built from 21 residues. The CDR3 is CSARLQGQPLRKSWIDYEQYF. CDR3 nucleotides: TGCAGTGCTAGACTACAGGGTCAACCTTTACGAAAGAGCTGGATAGACTACGAGCAGTACTTC.

This chain uses TRBV12-2 with TRBJ2-2. TRBV12-2 is recorded as a pseudogene. This CDR3 is built from 13 residues. Here the CDR3 DNA reads TGTGCAAGTCGCTTAGATGAGACCGGGGAGCTGTTTTTT. Translating gives CASRLDETGELFF.

The chain has TRBV2 and TRBJ1-1; D gene uncertain. The CDR3 runs to 14 residues. Per the germline V gene, CDR1 is SNHLY and CDR2 is FYNNEI. V lost 7 bases to trimming and J lost 2 bases, with 14 bases between them. The CDR3 DNA is TGTGCCAGCATCGTAGACCTAATTAACACTGAAGCTTTCTTT. It codes for CASIVDLINTEAFF.

This chain links TRBV28 with TRBJ2-7; D may be TRBD1 or TRBD2 (6 bases each). Germline CDR1 and CDR2: MDHEN and SYDVKM. V lost 1 base to trimming and J lost 5 bases, with 15 bases between them. There are 15 residues in the CDR3. This chain's CDR3 is CASSLYTRGAHEQYF. CDR3 coding DNA: TGTGCCAGCAGTTTATATACGAGGGGGGCCCACGAGCAGTACTTC. The whole variable domain, filled in from reference TRBV28 and TRBJ2-7, reads DVKVTQSSRYLVKRTGEKVFLECVQDMDHENMFWYRQDPGLGLRLIYFSYDVKMKEKGDIPEGYSVSREKKERFSLILESASTNQTSMYLCASSLYTRGAHEQYFGPGTRLTVT.

J is TRBJ2-3 and V is TRBV5-6; D is possibly TRBD2 (7 bases). V was cut by 2 bases and J by 3 bases, with 10 bases left in between. The CDR3 covers 14 residues. Looked up from germline, CDR1 is SGHDT and CDR2 is YYEEEE. CDR3 coding DNA: TGTGCCAGCAGCTTTCGGGGGGCGACAGATACGCAGTATTTT. The encoded protein is CASSFRGATDTQYF.

The chain links TRBV4-1 to TRBJ1-2; weak D call: TRBD1 (6 bases). CDR1 and CDR2 (germline): MGHRA, YSYEKL. This CDR3 has 18 residues. The germline V and J ends were trimmed by 2 bases and 0 bases, with 19 bases remaining between them. This CDR3 is CASSQSQGIVGANYGYTF. The DNA of the CDR3 is TGCGCCAGCAGCCAATCACAGGGAATAGTGGGAGCTAACTATGGCTACACCTTC.

For the CDR3, the DNA is TGTGCCAGCAGCACCGACAGTGAAGAGTACTTC. Protein: CASSTDSEEYF. This rearrangement joins TRBV2 to TRBJ2-7, with D tentatively TRBD1 (5 bases). CDR3 length: 11 residues. Germline V CDR1 and CDR2: SNHLY, FYNNEI. Between the trimmed V and J ends, which lost 6 bases and 11 bases, there was a span of 14 bases.

This clonotype was found once. The chain uses TRBV5-1 and TRBJ1-5; a possible D gene is TRBD1 (6 bases). In germline, CDR1 is SGHRS, CDR2 YFSETQ. This CDR3 comprises 15 residues. The germline V and J ends were trimmed by 0 bases and 7 bases, with 14 bases remaining between them. The CDR3, as DNA: TGCGCCAGCAGCTTGGACACAGGGTCCGGACAGCCCCAGCATTTT. Its protein product is CASSLDTGSGQPQHF. Filled out from reference TRBV5-1 and TRBJ1-5, the complete variable domain reads KAGVTQTPRYLIKTRGQQVTLSCSPISGHRSVSWYQQTPGQGLQFLFEYFSETQRNKGNFPGRFSGRQFSNSRSEMNVSTLELGDSALYLCASSLDTGSGQPQHFGDGTRLSIL.

In its sample, this clonotype was seen a few times. CDR3 amino acids: CASSNRERTAQYF. The CDR3 nucleotides are TGTGCCAGCAGCAACCGGGAAAGGACGGCGCAGTACTTC. This chain joins TRBV7-8 and TRBJ2-7; maybe TRBD2 (5 bases). From germline, CDR1 is SGHVS and CDR2 FQNEAQ. The V and J ends lost 5 bases and 9 bases respectively, with 17 bases between them. This CDR3 has 13 residues.

The CDR3 is CASSEGLETSGRLAKNIQYF. The CDR3 nucleotides are TGTGCCAGCAGCGAGGGCCTCGAGACTAGCGGTAGGTTAGCCAAAAACATTCAGTACTTC. The V and J genes are TRBV9 and TRBJ2-4; TRBD2 aligns across 9 bases. Unmatched junction bases numbered 16, after V lost 3 bases and J lost 0 bases. There are 20 residues in the CDR3. The germline V gene has CDR1 SGDLS and CDR2 YYNGEE.

The chain recombines TRBV10-1 with TRBJ2-4, with D perhaps matching TRBD1 (6 bases). Trimming took 3 bases from V and 8 from J, leaving 11 bases between them. CDR1 is WNHNN and CDR2 is SYGVQD in the germline V gene (reference sequence). The CDR3 runs to 13 residues. Written as DNA, the CDR3 is TGCGCCAGCAGTGAAGGACAGTTGGACATTCAGTACTTC. Protein sequence: CASSEGQLDIQYF.

The CDR3 coding sequence is TGTGCCAGCAGTGATATGGGGTCCACAGATACGCAGTATTTT. As protein: CASSDMGSTDTQYF. This chain links TRBV2 with TRBJ2-3; D is unresolved. CDR3 length: 14 amino acids. Germline CDR1 SNHLY, CDR2 FYNNEI. V gave up 3 bases and J gave up 2 bases, with 9 bases separating them.